The following is a T cell receptor (beta chain) sequence with its context. The data originate from a study of shared clonotypes between healthy human individuals. The genomic DNA of each subset was split evenly across several immunoSEQ plates. Clones were read by immunoSEQ multiplex PCR, and TCRdb kept only the in-frame ones, dropping some. The sample lists under 2,000,000 clones; over 85% were seen once. This CDR3 is built from 16 residues. Germline assignment: CDR1 SGDLS and CDR2 YYNGEE. V lost 4 bases, J lost 2 bases, and 9 bases stayed unmatched. Terminally differentiated effector memory CD45RA+ cells were left out of the naive CD8 fraction, which was CD45RO-negative and positively selected for CCR7.

The chain employs TRBV9 and TRBJ1-3, with 7 bases lining up with TRBD1. The sequencing input was naive CD8+ T cells sorted from blood. The TCR comes from a man younger than 30 in good health. The CDR3 loop reads CASSPRQGKAGNTIYF. The CDR3 DNA is TGTGCCAGCAGCCCTCGACAGGGTAAGGCTGGAAACACCATATATTTT. The full variable domain, with the rest looked up from reference TRBV9 and TRBJ1-3, is DSGVTQTPKHLITATGQRVTLRCSPRSGDLSVYWYQQSLDQGLQFLIQYYNGEERAKGNILERFSAQQFPDLHSELNLSSLELGDSALYFCASSPRQGKAGNTIYFGEGSWLTVV.